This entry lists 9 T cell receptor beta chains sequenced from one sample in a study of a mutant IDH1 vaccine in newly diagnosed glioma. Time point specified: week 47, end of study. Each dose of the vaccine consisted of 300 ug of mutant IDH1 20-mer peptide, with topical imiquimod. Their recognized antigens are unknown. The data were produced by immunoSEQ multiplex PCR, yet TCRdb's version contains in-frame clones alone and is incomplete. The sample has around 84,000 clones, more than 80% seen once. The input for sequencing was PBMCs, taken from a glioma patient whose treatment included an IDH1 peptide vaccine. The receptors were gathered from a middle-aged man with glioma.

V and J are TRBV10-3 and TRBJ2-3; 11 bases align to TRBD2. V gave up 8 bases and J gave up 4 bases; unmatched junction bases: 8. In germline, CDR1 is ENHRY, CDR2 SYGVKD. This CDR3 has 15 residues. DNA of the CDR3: TGTGCCATCGCAAAACTAGCGGGGGACTCAGATACGCAGTATTTT. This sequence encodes CAIAKLAGDSDTQYF.

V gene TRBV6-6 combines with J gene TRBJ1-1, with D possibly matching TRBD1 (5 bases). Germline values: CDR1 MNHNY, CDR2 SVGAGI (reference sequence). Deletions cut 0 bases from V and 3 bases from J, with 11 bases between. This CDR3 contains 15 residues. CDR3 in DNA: TGTGCCAGCAGTTACTCGTCGGGGGTTGACACTGAAGCTTTCTTT. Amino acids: CASSYSSGVDTEAFF.

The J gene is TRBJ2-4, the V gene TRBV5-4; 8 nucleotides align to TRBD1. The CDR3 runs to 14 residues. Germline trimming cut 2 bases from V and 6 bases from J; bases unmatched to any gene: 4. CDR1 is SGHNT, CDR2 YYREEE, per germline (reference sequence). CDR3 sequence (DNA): TGTGCCAGCAGCTTCCAGGGGGCGCGAAACATTCAGTACTTC. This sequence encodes CASSFQGARNIQYF.

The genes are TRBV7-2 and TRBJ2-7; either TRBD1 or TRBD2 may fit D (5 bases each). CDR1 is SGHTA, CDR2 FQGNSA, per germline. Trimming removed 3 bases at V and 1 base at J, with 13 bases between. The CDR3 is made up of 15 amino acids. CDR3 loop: CASSFHGDRSYEQYF. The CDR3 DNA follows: TGTGCCAGCAGCTTTCACGGGGACCGATCCTACGAGCAGTACTTC.

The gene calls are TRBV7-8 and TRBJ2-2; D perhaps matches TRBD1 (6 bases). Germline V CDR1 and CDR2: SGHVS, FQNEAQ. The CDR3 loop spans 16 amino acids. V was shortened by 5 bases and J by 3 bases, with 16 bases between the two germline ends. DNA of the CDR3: TGTGCCAGCAGCAGGGGGTTGGGTATTCACACCGGGGAGCTGTTTTTT. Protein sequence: CASSRGLGIHTGELFF.

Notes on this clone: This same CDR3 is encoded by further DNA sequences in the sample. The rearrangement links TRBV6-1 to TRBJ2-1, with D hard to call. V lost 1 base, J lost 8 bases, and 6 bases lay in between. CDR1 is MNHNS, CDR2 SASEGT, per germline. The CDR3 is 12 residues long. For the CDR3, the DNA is TGTGCCAGCAGTGAAGAGGGCTATGAGCAGTTCTTC. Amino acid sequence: CASSEEGYEQFF.

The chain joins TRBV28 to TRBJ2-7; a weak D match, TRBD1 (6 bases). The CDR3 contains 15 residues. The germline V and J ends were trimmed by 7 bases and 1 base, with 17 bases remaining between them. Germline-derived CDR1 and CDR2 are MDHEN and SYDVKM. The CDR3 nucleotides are TGTGCCAGCACCGAATCAGGGGTTAGATCCTACGAGCAGTACTTC. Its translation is CASTESGVRSYEQYF.

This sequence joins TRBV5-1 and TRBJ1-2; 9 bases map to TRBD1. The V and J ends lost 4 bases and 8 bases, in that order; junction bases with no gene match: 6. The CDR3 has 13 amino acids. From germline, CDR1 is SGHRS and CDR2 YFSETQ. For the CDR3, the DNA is TGCGCCAGCAGCCGGACAGGGGAGAACGGCTACACCTTC. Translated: CASSRTGENGYTF.

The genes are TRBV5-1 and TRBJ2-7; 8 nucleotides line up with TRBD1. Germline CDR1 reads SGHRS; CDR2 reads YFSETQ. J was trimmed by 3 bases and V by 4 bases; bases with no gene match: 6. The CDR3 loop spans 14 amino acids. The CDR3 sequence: CASSQGAGIYEQYF. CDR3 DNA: TGCGCCAGCAGCCAGGGGGCAGGGATCTACGAGCAGTACTTC.